This TCR beta chain came from a study of T cell clonotyping in hematopoietic cell transplantation. General observations from the study: At the given depth, recipient repertoires were over 95% de novo clonotypes.

A note on this clone: Antigen: not known.

Repertoires were generated with immunoSEQ multiplex PCR, while TCRdb's copy carries only in-frame clones and drops some. The sample lists about 14,000 clones; less than 80% were seen once. Unmatched junction bases numbered 2, after V lost 0 bases and J lost 5 bases. CDR1 SGHRS and CDR2 YFSETQ come from the germline V gene. The CDR3 covers 13 residues. This clonotype originated in a human donor who either received an allogeneic hematopoietic cell transplant for a myeloid malignancy or was a related donor (not recorded which). Some clones in this sample may be carry-over from other donors' samples. The source material was PBMCs. The rearrangement links TRBV5-1 to TRBJ2-7, with 7 nucleotides matching TRBD1. DNA of the CDR3: TGCGCCAGCAGCTTGGACAGGGGACACGAGCAGTACTTC. Translation: CASSLDRGHEQYF.